The clone carrying this TCR beta chain was picked up many times. TCRdb passed the 5' RACE reads through MiXCR, listing each CDR3 protein once. The sample includes 40,000 to 45,000 distinct CDR3 sequences, 6.5% to 7% of them seen just once. This record comes from a study of spatial heterogeneity in lung cancer. Regarding time point: sample taken at primary tumor resection. J lost 4 bases, V lost 3 bases, and 4 bases had no gene match. The CDR3 spans 15 residues. The V gene's germline CDR1 is SGHTA and CDR2 FQGNSA. Sequencing was performed on PBMCs, taken at surgery. The chain carries TRBV7-2 and TRBJ2-1; 9 nucleotides align to TRBD2. This TCR derives from a female donor with early-stage non-small cell lung cancer. This CDR3 reads CASSFRAGGYNEQFF. As DNA, the CDR3 is TGTGCCAGCAGCTTCCGAGCGGGGGGTTACAATGAGCAGTTCTTC. Combining the CDR3 with reference TRBV7-2 and TRBJ2-1 gives the whole variable domain GAGVSQSPSNKVTEKGKDVELRCDPISGHTALYWYRQSLGQGLEFLIYFQGNSAPDKSGLPSDRFSAERTGGSVSTLTIQRTQQEDSAVYLCASSFRAGGYNEQFFGPGTRLTVL.